The rows below give T cell receptor beta chains drawn from one sample of a study of T-cell reconstitution after alpha-beta-depleted transplantation in children. One entry per CDR3 protein, called by TCRdb with MiXCR from the PCR reads. The data contain about 200,000 distinct CDR3 sequences, roughly 7.1% of them singletons. The sample in question was PBMCs, obtained before TCRalphabeta/CD19-depleted stem cell transplant. The receptors were gathered from a boy aged 2 to 10 with acute lymphoblastic leukemia, due to receive a stem cell transplant. CDR3s include the opening cysteine and the closing phenylalanine or tryptophan. The order of the fields is J gene, V gene, D gene, clone size, CDR3 DNA, CDR3 protein. D genes are given only for firm matches. Expanded clones are given a class, and other clones once, few, many or no size at all.

TRBJ1-2,TRBV28,NA,few,TGTGCCAGCAGTGCGGACGGTGGGGGAGGCTACACCTTC,CASSADGGGGYTF
TRBJ1-2,TRBV12-5,NA,many,TGTGCTAGTGCTCAAAGTGGGACGAAACATGGCTACACCTTC,CASAQSGTKHGYTF
TRBJ1-5,TRBV6-2/TRBV6-3,TRBD1,many,TGTGCCAGCAGCCTTGGGACAGGGTATCAGCCCCAGCATTTT,CASSLGTGYQPQHF
TRBJ1-4,TRBV20-1,TRBD1,few,TGCAGTGCTAGAGCGACAGGGTTAGGGGGGGATGAAAAACTGTTTTTT,CSARATGLGGDEKLFF
TRBJ1-2,TRBV7-2,NA,NA,TGTGCCAGCAGCTCCCCGGAGGGGAATGGCTACACCTTC,CASSSPEGNGYTF
TRBJ2-1,TRBV27,NA,NA,TGTGCCAGCAGCCTCGGACAGACCCCAACCCCCTACAATGAGCAGTTCTTC,CASSLGQTPTPYNEQFF
TRBJ2-3,TRBV30,NA,few,TGTGCCTGGAGCCGCGTCCCTAGCCTAACAGATACGCAGTATTTT,CAWSRVPSLTDTQYF
TRBJ2-7,TRBV7-2,TRBD2,many,TGTGCCAGCAGCTTAAGGGGACTAGCGGGAGGTGTTTACGAGCAGTACTTC,CASSLRGLAGGVYEQYF
TRBJ1-3,TRBV5-1,TRBD1,NA,TGCGCCAGCACCCCAGGGGGGTCCGGAAACACCATATATTTT,CASTPGGSGNTIYF
TRBJ1-2,TRBV28,NA,many,TGTGCCAGCAGTTTATCCGGAAGAAGGGGTGGCTACACCTTC,CASSLSGRRGGYTF
TRBJ2-3,TRBV11-2,NA,many,TGTGCCAGCAGCTTTGGCGGCCCCCACACAGATACGCAGTATTTT,CASSFGGPHTDTQYF
TRBJ2-7,TRBV12-3/TRBV12-4,NA,many,TGTGCCAGCAGTTTAGTGTCGGGAGAGCAGTACTTC,CASSLVSGEQYF
TRBJ2-2,TRBV28,NA,many,TGTGCCAGCAGCTACACCGGGGAGCTGTTTTTT,CASSYTGELFF
TRBJ2-5,TRBV7-7,NA,few,TGTGCTAGCAGCTCAACTACAGGGAAAGGAGAGACCCAGTACTTC,CASSSTTGKGETQYF
TRBJ2-5,TRBV7-2,NA,many,TGTGCCAGCAGCCCAAACAGTATAGAGACCCAGTACTTC,CASSPNSIETQYF
TRBJ2-7,TRBV13,NA,many,TGTGCCAGCAGCCGAAGGAGCTCCTACGAGCAGTACTTC,CASSRRSSYEQYF
TRBJ2-1,TRBV28,NA,many,TGTGCCAGCAGTGGCTCGGGACCGGCCAACTACAATGAGCAGTTCTTC,CASSGSGPANYNEQFF
TRBJ2-3,TRBV15,TRBD1,many,TGTGCCACCAGCAGGGGACAGGGCACAGATACGCAGTATTTT,CATSRGQGTDTQYF
TRBJ2-1,TRBV20-1,NA,many,TGCAGTGCTGAGAGGGATTTAAGAGATGAGCAGTTCTTC,CSAERDLRDEQFF
TRBJ2-1,TRBV27,TRBD1,many,TGTGCCAGCAGCCACAGGCCGGGACAGGGGTCCTACAATGAGCAGTTCTTC,CASSHRPGQGSYNEQFF
TRBJ2-3,TRBV20-1,NA,many,TGCAGTGCCATAAACGGACTTGGTTCACGCACAGATACGCAGTATTTT,CSAINGLGSRTDTQYF
TRBJ1-2,TRBV29-1,NA,many,TGCAGCGTTGAGCCAGGTCCTCGGCGGGGCTACACCTTC,CSVEPGPRRGYTF
TRBJ1-1,TRBV20-1,TRBD1,few,TGCAGTGCAAAAAGACAGGGCCAGGGGACTGAAGCTTTCTTT,CSAKRQGQGTEAFF
TRBJ2-3,TRBV7-2,NA,NA,TGTGCCAGCAGCTTAGGGGGGCGATCCACAGATACGCAGTATTTT,CASSLGGRSTDTQYF
TRBJ1-4,TRBV11-2,TRBD1,few,TGTGCCAGCAGCTTAAACCGAAATCGACAGGGTTTAGGTGAAAAACTGTTTTTT,CASSLNRNRQGLGEKLFF
TRBJ2-1,TRBV29-1,TRBD2,many,TGCAGCGACCTAGGACTAGCGGGACCCGATGAGCAGTTCTTC,CSDLGLAGPDEQFF
TRBJ2-7,TRBV5-1,TRBD1,many,TGCGCCAGCAGCTCGGGACAGAAATACGAGCAGTACTTC,CASSSGQKYEQYF
TRBJ2-5,TRBV5-4,NA,NA,TGTGCCAGCAGCCGCCGGGCCCCGAAAGAGACCCAGTACTTC,CASSRRAPKETQYF
TRBJ2-7,TRBV28,TRBD2,few,TGTGCCAGCAGTCCCGGGAGGGGCTACGAGCAGTACTTC,CASSPGRGYEQYF
TRBJ2-1,TRBV25-1,TRBD2,few,TGTGCCAGCAGTGATCACAGCGGGAGTGAGGATGAGCAGTTCTTC,CASSDHSGSEDEQFF
TRBJ2-1,TRBV12-3/TRBV12-4,NA,many,TGTGCCAGCAGTTTAACTGTCTTCAGTGAGCAGTTCTTC,CASSLTVFSEQFF
TRBJ2-2,TRBV28,NA,many,TGTGCCAGCAGTTTGGCGGGATGGGACACCGGGGAGCTGTTTTTT,CASSLAGWDTGELFF
TRBJ1-4,TRBV15,NA,many,TGTGCCACCAGCAGAAGGGGAGCCAGGGAAAAACTGTTTTTT,CATSRRGAREKLFF
TRBJ2-2,TRBV7-8,NA,few,TGTGCCAGCAGCTTAGAGAGGCGGGGGAACACCGGGGAGCTGTTTTTT,CASSLERRGNTGELFF
TRBJ2-3,TRBV7-2,NA,few,TGTGCCAGCAGCTTAGAACGGGCAGATACGCAGTATTTT,CASSLERADTQYF
TRBJ2-1,TRBV6-2/TRBV6-3,NA,many,TGTGCCAGCAGTGGGTTTGAGAGCTCCTACAATGAGCAGTTCTTC,CASSGFESSYNEQFF
TRBJ2-3,TRBV2,NA,many,TGTGCCAGCAGTGAGCTAGATTCCCCCACAGATACGCAGTATTTT,CASSELDSPTDTQYF
TRBJ2-1,TRBV18,NA,many,TGTGCCAGCTCACCACCTAGCAACGGTGAGCAGTTCTTC,CASSPPSNGEQFF
TRBJ2-7,TRBV12-3/TRBV12-4,NA,many,TGTGCCAGCAGTTGGGGGACCGTAACCTACGAGCAGTACTTC,CASSWGTVTYEQYF